This T cell receptor beta chain was recovered during a study of blood T cells in healthy people across ages. Broader study findings: Per-million-T-cell TCR beta diversity fell roughly linearly with age.

This clonotype showed up just a few times. Its antigen is currently unknown. For the second PCR, which ran for about 6 to 12 cycles, a sample-barcoded 5' primer and a J-beta primer mix were used. The template-switch adaptor, which had 12 random nucleotides, put a tag on each cDNA molecule. There were at least 3 million CDR3-containing paired-end reads obtained from each sample. TCRdb re-derived calls from the 5' RACE reads in MiXCR, one entry per CDR3 protein. There are about 1.1 million distinct CDR3 sequences in the sample; more than 30% occur only once, and around 12% lies in the top ten. Ranging in age from about 6 to 90, the donors were healthy Caucasian individuals from Russia. The germline gives CDR1 ENHRY, CDR2 SYGVKD. The CDR3 has 14 residues. V shed 8 bases, J shed 0 bases, and the junction held 5 bases outside the gene matches.

V gene TRBV10-3 combines with J gene TRBJ2-5; TRBD1 matches 8 bases. Sequenced material: blood. This receptor was taken from a man between 18 and 35 years old in good health. CDR3 residues: CAISGTGHQETQYF. CDR3 nucleotides: TGTGCCATCTCCGGGACAGGCCACCAAGAGACCCAGTACTTC.